Described below is a single T cell receptor (beta chain) sequence and its context. Its specific antigen is unknown. No base qualities exist here, and no much larger clone lies one base off it. These data come from a study of T cell responses to AZD1222 COVID-19 vaccine (dated by TCRdb to the early 2020s). For context, the study as a whole: AZD1222 recipients given second doses at about 4 weeks or at about 12 weeks were pooled, since spike-specific TCR depth and breadth were not found to differ between the two schedules. TCR sequencing was performed for 230 to 250 trial participants, of whom some 200 were given two doses of AZD1222 and around 25 were given two doses of MenACWY control vaccine. Trial participants were enrolled by age into subgroups of 18-55, 56-69 and 70-plus years, and around 150, 29 and 61 TCR-sequenced participants, respectively, were included in these subgroups.

Per the publication, the time point label means: baseline before first vaccination. Vaccinee samples were obtained from the UK trials COV001 and COV002, which included a single-blind randomized controlled phase 2/3 trial of AZD1222 (ChAdOx1 nCoV-19) in healthy adults. For TCRbeta chain sequencing, PBMC samples were collected from trial participants at day 0 and at day 28 after the second dose. Including the terminal cysteine and phenylalanine, the CDR3 comprises 14 residues. Only the CDR3 part of the read is kept: 42 bases, read in frame from the first base. Trimming at the junction amounts to 3 bases on V and 5 bases on J, and the germline ends lie 13 bases apart. The germline V gene (reference sequence) supplies CDR1 LNHDA and CDR2 SQIVND. The CDR3 regions of human TCRbeta chains were analyzed by immunosequencing. The source study handled its data this way. TCRs in the repertoires were matched against a reference library of SARS-CoV-2-specific TCRs that had been generated with the MIRA antigen-specificity platform. Breadth was defined as the fraction of unique TCRs that were SARS-CoV-2-associated, and depth was defined as the fraction of total T cells that were SARS-CoV-2-associated. Each spike-specific TCR was assigned to its reactive spike region and to a CD4 or CD8 class using the MIRA data. Log10-transformed breadth and depth values were compared by one-way ANOVA with Sidak's multiple comparisons tests. TCRdb took over this immuneACCESS table, retaining in-frame rearrangements with V and J assigned. Such tables are incomplete; in checked studies, under half of the missing clones stem from an unresolved V gene, and the remainder is unexplained. That table is the source of V, J and clone size, and D and trimming were worked out from the DNA. The sample table contains fewer than 200,000 clones; only one count was recorded for 85% to 95% of them. The top ten clonotypes cover 10% of the sample.

What the authors observed across the whole study: After two AZD1222 doses, spike-specific TCR breadth and depth were significantly higher than at day 0 and than in MenACWY recipients. Reportedly, close to half of the unique spike-specific TCRs recognized epitopes lying outside the regions that are mutated in the B.1.351 and B.1.1.7 variants. Vaccine-associated CD4 TCRs spanned the whole spike protein, with dominant responses in regions 160-218 and 743-854. Participants were mostly white British and included more females than males, and it was suggested by the authors that clonal diversity may have been underestimated. Conclusions about previously exposed vaccinees are limited, since just five to seven AZD1222 recipients were seropositive for SARS-CoV-2 at baseline. Because no samples from the day 14 peak response were available, repertoires could be characterized only after the peak T cell response. The 56-69-year group was small, and its depth increase did not reach significance, likely because of low power.

The clonotype comes from an adult in good health. The chain couples TRBV19 to TRBJ1-2, with the D gene too uncertain to name. This material consisted of peripheral blood, taken on day 0 of AZD1222 vaccination. The CDR3 loop reads CASSMAPPTYGYTF. The nucleotide sequence is TGTGCCAGTAGTATGGCCCCCCCGACGTATGGCTACACCTTC.